This TCR beta chain was sequenced during a study of blood T cell repertoires in COVID-19. Germline loops: CDR1 LGHDT, CDR2 YNNKEL (reference sequence). This CDR3 has 13 residues. V lost 3 bases to trimming and J lost 3 bases, with 9 bases between them. Sequencing used immunoSEQ multiplex PCR; TCRdb keeps in-frame clones, though not all of them. The sample shows around 300,000 clones, 85% to 90% of them seen only once. Material: PBMCs or T cells enriched from blood (not recorded which). V usage is TRBV3-1 (or the pseudogene TRBV3-2) and J usage is TRBJ2-7; D remains ambiguous. The receptor was isolated from a woman aged 60 to 75 who had recovered from COVID-19. CDR3 amino acids: CASSHYVHYEQYF. CDR3 in DNA: TGTGCCAGCAGCCACTACGTGCACTACGAGCAGTACTTC.